Described below is a single T cell receptor beta chain sequence and its context. Within its sample, this clone is medium-sized (0.01 to 0.1%). Its specific antigen is unknown. Qualities for individual bases were not recorded, and no much larger clone is one base off. These data come from a study of OX40 agonist ivuxolimab in advanced cancers. In terms of the full investigation: Ivuxolimab was a fully human IgG2 agonistic monoclonal antibody targeting the costimulatory receptor OX40 (CD134). The purpose of peripheral TCRbeta sequencing was to test whether ivuxolimab changed TCR sequence diversity and led to clonal T-cell expansion. Prior anti-PD-1, anti-PD-L1 or anti-CTLA-4 therapy was permitted, and 40% of dose-escalation patients had received checkpoint inhibitors. Of the roughly 53 patients in dose escalation, 19 had hepatocellular carcinoma, roughly 15 had melanoma, 9 had renal cell carcinoma and 9 had head and neck cancer. Partial responses occurred in three dose-escalation patients: two with cutaneous melanoma and one with hepatocellular carcinoma. Intravenous ivuxolimab was administered to patients every 2 weeks at six dose levels: 0.01, 0.1, 0.3, 1.5, 3 and 10 mg/kg. The paper describes the monotherapy dose-escalation part (N ≈ 52 patients) of the phase I trial of ivuxolimab. The dose-escalation cohort was 82.7% male with a mean age of about 60 years, ranging from roughly 20 to 80. Broad study findings and their caveats: Which antigens the clonally expanded peripheral T cells were specific for was not determined. At doses from 0.1 to 3.0 mg/kg, clonal expansion was seen in both CD4+ and CD8+ blood T cells between baseline and week 6. After ivuxolimab, CD8+ T cells had more expanded clones than CD4+ T cells on average. Partial responders in the 0.1-3.0 mg/kg groups had among the lowest normalized peripheral clonal expansion, especially among CD8+ T cells. Low levels of normalized T-cell clonal expansion were also shown by some nonresponding patients.

Genomic DNA was extracted from sorted cells for sequencing of the TCRbeta CDR3 region. TCRbeta CDR3 regions were sequenced using the immunoSEQ Assay. The source is immuneACCESS, and TCRdb retained only in-frame sequences with V and J called. Part of the clones is not carried over; for the studies checked, unresolved V genes explain less than half of this, and the remainder is unexplained. This sample comprises tens of thousands of clones, around 87% of them detected only once. The ten largest clones add up to approximately 20% of the sample. CDR1 and CDR2 are drawn from the germline V gene (reference sequence): SEHNR, FQNEAQ. Counted from cysteine to phenylalanine, this CDR3 has 14 amino acids. Only the CDR3 region is kept as DNA, spanning 42 bases read in frame from base 1. V is pared back by 4 bases and J by 0 bases, with 9 bases lying between the germline termini. The trial excluded patients who had a history of autoimmune disease or were on systemic immunosuppression. Peripheral blood for TCR sequencing was collected from all dose cohorts at baseline, on cycle 4 day 1, and on cycle 7 day 1. The samples were drawn from a first-in-human, open-label, multicenter phase I dose-escalation trial of ivuxolimab. Adults with locally advanced or metastatic melanoma, renal cell carcinoma, hepatocellular carcinoma or head and neck squamous cell carcinoma were enrolled in the trial. Before TCR sequencing, CD4+ T cells and CD8+ T cells were sorted from peripheral blood as separate populations.

The chain was built from TRBV7-9 and TRBJ1-1, with no confidently assigned D gene. The sample here was CD4+ or CD8+ T cells sorted from blood, taken in a trial of the OX40 agonist ivuxolimab. This TCR was sampled from an adult with an advanced solid tumor such as melanoma, head and neck, liver or kidney cancer. The base sequence is TGTGCCAGCAGCTCAATAACTTTGAACACTGAAGCTTTCTTT. It translates to CASSSITLNTEAFF.